Sequencing of this T cell receptor (beta chain) was carried out in a study of beta chain features in type 1 diabetes. Per the germline V gene, CDR1 is KGHSH and CDR2 is LQKENI. Trimming shortened V by 5 bases and J by 4 bases, and 5 bases separated the two germline ends. The CDR3 is made up of 11 amino acids. TCRB transcripts that were expressed got sequenced, as all of the isolated RNA had been reverse transcribed. About 3.57 million reads per sample were averaged for naive, central memory and regulatory samples. Some clones are missing from TCRdb's copy, which holds only in-frame ones; the method was immunoSEQ multiplex PCR. The sample has about 620,000 clones; 15% to 17% are singletons.

Input material: naive CD4+ T cells from blood. The clonotype originates from a man aged 18 to 29 in good health. V and J are TRBV18 and TRBJ1-2; the D is unclear. The CDR3 DNA reads as TGTGCCAGCTCAACCCTCTATGGCTACACCTTC. It yields the protein CASSTLYGYTF.